The T cell receptor (beta chain) described here comes from a study of cytomegalovirus exposure and HLA in healthy donors. For the study at large: Unique TCRs from HLA-typed donors, approximately 80 million of them, were held in an early data release.

The J segment lost 2 bases and the V segment lost 8 bases, leaving 5 bases of the junction unmatched. The CDR3 contains 14 residues. Primers: 60 Vbeta forward and 13 Jbeta reverse. The table came from immunoSEQ multiplex PCR; TCRdb's copy has only in-frame clones and leaves some out. The data contain about 110,000 clones, 80% to 85% of them singletons. Study observations and caveats: Sequencing artifact likely explains a cluster of highly shared sequence variants. It was reported that the classifier diagnosed cytomegalovirus status with high specificity and sensitivity in both the original and validation cohorts. Within an earlier analysis, most TCR beta V segments proved productive either about 90% or about 30% of the time.

Turning to this clone: Its antigen remains unidentified.

The J gene is TRBJ2-4, the V gene TRBV23-1, with 8 bases aligning to TRBD2. TRBV23-1 is designated an ORF whose function remains uncertain. Material for sequencing was PBMCs. This TCR was recovered from a woman aged 30 to 39 in good health and CMV-seronegative. The CDR3 here is CASRPGGTKNIQYF. The CDR3, as DNA: TGCGCCAGCCGGCCGGGGGGGACCAAAAACATTCAGTACTTC.